This passage covers 17 T cell receptor beta chains from one sample sequenced in a study of blood T cell repertoires in COVID-19. Method: immunoSEQ multiplex PCR; TCRdb's copy keeps in-frame clones and lacks some. Of 150,000 to 200,000 clones listed, 76% are singletons. Sequencing used PBMCs or T cells enriched from blood (not recorded which). Receptors were obtained from a woman aged 50 to 65 with acute COVID-19.

The chain recombines TRBV7-9 with TRBJ2-5; 10 nucleotides match TRBD1. The germline V gene has CDR1 SEHNR and CDR2 FQNEAQ (reference sequence). Germline trimming cut 2 bases from V and 7 bases from J; bases unmatched to any gene: 10. This CDR3 spans 16 amino acids. DNA for the CDR3: TGTGCCAGCAGCTTATACGTCGGGACAGGGGAGGTGACCCAGTACTTC. This encodes CASSLYVGTGEVTQYF.

CDR3 in DNA: TGTGCCAGCAGCGAGGACAGGGTGGGCTACACCTTC. Translating gives CASSEDRVGYTF. The rearrangement links TRBV2 to TRBJ1-2, with 8 nucleotides matching TRBD1. The germline gives CDR1 SNHLY, CDR2 FYNNEI. V was clipped by 6 bases and J by 8 bases; unmatched bases: 5. The CDR3 runs 12 residues. Full variable domain (missing parts from reference TRBV2 and TRBJ1-2): EPEVTQTPSHQVTQMGQEVILRCVPISNHLYFYWYRQILGQKVEFLVSFYNNEISEKSEIFDDQFSVERPDGSNFTLKIRSTKLEDSAMYFCASSEDRVGYTFGSGTRLTVV.

There are a few counts of this clone. The J gene is TRBJ1-6, the V gene TRBV7-6, with 8 positions matching TRBD1. The CDR3 sequence is 16 residues long. V lost 1 base, J lost 10 bases, and 9 bases stayed unmatched. Germline CDR1 and CDR2: SGHVS and FNYEAQ. The CDR3 sequence is CASSLGSQGARSPLHF. The DNA of the CDR3 is TGTGCCAGCAGCTTAGGAAGTCAGGGGGCGAGATCACCCCTCCACTTT.

The chain has TRBV10-2 and TRBJ1-6; 11 nucleotides line up with TRBD1. With V trimmed by 6 bases and J by 2 bases, 3 bases remained unmatched. This CDR3 is 16 amino acids long. Germline assignment: CDR1 WSHSY and CDR2 SAAADI. In nucleotides, the CDR3 is TGCGCCAGCAGAGAGGGACAGGGGGCCTATAATTCACCCCTCCACTTT. Its protein product is CASREGQGAYNSPLHF.

This chain joins TRBV4-1 and TRBJ1-5; D unresolved. The CDR3 has 13 amino acids. The germline V gene encodes CDR1 MGHRA and CDR2 YSYEKL. V gave up 0 bases and J gave up 7 bases, with 7 bases separating them. For the CDR3, the DNA is TGCGCCAGCAGCCAAGATGGCCTGCAGCCCCAGCATTTT. Protein product: CASSQDGLQPQHF.

The CDR3 spells CASSEAGGTGNGGYTF. DNA of the CDR3: TGTGCCAGCAGTGAAGCGGGGGGGACAGGGAATGGCGGCTACACCTTC. The rearrangement links TRBV2 to TRBJ1-2, with 9 positions matching TRBD1. Germline V CDR1 and CDR2: SNHLY, FYNNEI. J lost 8 bases, V lost 0 bases, and 10 bases had no gene match. This CDR3 region has 16 residues.

The gene calls are TRBV10-1 and TRBJ2-1, with 7 positions matching TRBD1. Germline lookup yields CDR1 WNHNN and CDR2 SYGVQD (reference sequence). V lost 6 bases and J lost 9; bases outside the gene matches: 17. The CDR3 is made up of 16 amino acids. CDR3: CASSTRTSLAGGEQFF. DNA for the CDR3: TGCGCCAGCAGCACACGGACCAGCCTAGCAGGGGGTGAGCAGTTCTTC.

The chain employs TRBV25-1 and TRBJ1-1; TRBD1 matches 7 bases. CDR3 size: 15 residues. After removal of 1 base from V and 6 bases from J, the junction contained 8 bases not matched to a gene. From germline, CDR1 is MGHDK and CDR2 SYGVNS. CDR3 sequence (DNA): TGTGCCAGCAGTGAATCGCTGGACAGGCATGCTGAAGCTTTCTTT. Translating gives CASSESLDRHAEAFF.

This clone was seen only once. The chain recombines TRBV6-4 with TRBJ2-3; tentatively, D is TRBD2 (5 bases). Germline V gene lookup returns CDR1 MRHNA and CDR2 SNTAGT. The CDR3 has 15 amino acids. Trimming removed 0 bases from V and 5 bases from J, with 12 bases in between. CDR3 region: CASSDSSAQRDTQYF. The CDR3 bases are TGTGCCAGCAGTGACTCTAGCGCACAAAGAGATACGCAGTATTTT.

The V and J genes are TRBV27 and TRBJ2-5; the match to TRBD2 covers 7 bases. CDR1 is MNHEY and CDR2 is SMNVEV in the germline V gene (reference sequence). This CDR3 spans 13 amino acids. The junction had 2 bases not matched to a gene; V was cut back by 6 bases and J by 1 base. The CDR3 region has the DNA TGTGCCAGCAGGCCTAGCGGCCAAGAGACCCAGTACTTC. This gives the protein CASRPSGQETQYF.

V usage is TRBV3-1 (or the pseudogene TRBV3-2) and J usage is TRBJ2-1; TRBD1 matches at 9 bases. From germline, CDR1 is LGHDT and CDR2 YNNKEL (reference sequence). This CDR3 region has 15 residues. The trim removed 7 bases at V and 6 bases at J, leaving 10 bases unmatched. CDR3 sequence reads: CASTTVQGAGNEQFF. In DNA, the CDR3 is TGTGCCAGCACCACAGTACAGGGGGCTGGCAATGAGCAGTTCTTC.

This chain links TRBV3-1 (or the pseudogene TRBV3-2) with TRBJ1-4; D gene ambiguous. Germline assignment: CDR1 LGHDT and CDR2 YNNKEL (reference sequence). The germline V and J ends were trimmed by 4 bases and 11 bases, with 14 bases remaining between them. The CDR3 is 13 residues long. CDR3 loop: CASSPLRGWKLFF. In DNA, the CDR3 is TGTGCCAGCAGCCCTCTGAGAGGGTGGAAACTGTTTTTT.

The rearrangement links TRBV6-5 to TRBJ1-4; D unclear. Germline V gene lookup returns CDR1 MNHEY and CDR2 SVGAGI. CDR3 length: 16 amino acids. The germline V and J ends were trimmed by 2 bases and 0 bases, with 10 bases remaining between them. As DNA, the CDR3 is TGTGCCAGCAGTTACGAGGGTCTCACAACTAATGAAAAACTGTTTTTT. Translating gives CASSYEGLTTNEKLFF.

This rearrangement joins TRBV11-2 to TRBJ2-2; D is undetermined. This CDR3 contains 16 residues. Germline assignment: CDR1 SGHAT and CDR2 FQNNGV. V was clipped by 0 bases and J by 3 bases, with 11 bases between them. For the CDR3, the DNA is TGTGCCAGCAGCTTAGAGGGCAGTTTCTACACCGGGGAGCTGTTTTTT. This codes for CASSLEGSFYTGELFF.

This clone turned up a few times. This chain links TRBV10-1 with TRBJ2-3, with 13 bases that match TRBD2. Per germline, CDR1 WNHNN and CDR2 SYGVQD (reference sequence). The CDR3 spans 19 residues. The J segment lost 2 bases and the V segment lost 4 bases, leaving 12 bases of the junction unmatched. CDR3 in amino acids: CASSGVVTSGGTYTDTQYF. As DNA, the CDR3 is TGCGCCAGCAGTGGAGTCGTGACTAGCGGGGGGACGTACACAGATACGCAGTATTTT.

The rearrangement uses TRBV21-1 and TRBJ2-3; no check of the table's D call, TRBD1, against the DNA was made. TRBV21-1 is given as a pseudogene. This CDR3 contains 17 residues. The CDR3 region is CASSHVGQGLGTDTQYF. The CDR3 region has the DNA TGTGCCAGCAGCCACGTAGGGCAGGGCCTGGGCACAGATACGCAGTATTTT.

About this clone: Within the sample, other DNA sequences also encode this same CDR3. The chain employs TRBV5-1 and TRBJ1-5; D is possibly TRBD1 (6 bases). This CDR3 is 14 amino acids long. Germline loops: CDR1 SGHRS, CDR2 YFSETQ. V lost 4 bases to trimming and J lost 5 bases, with 13 bases between them. The CDR3: CASSPGGRDQPQHF. In DNA, the CDR3 is TGCGCCAGCAGCCCGGGGGGGCGCGATCAGCCCCAGCATTTT.